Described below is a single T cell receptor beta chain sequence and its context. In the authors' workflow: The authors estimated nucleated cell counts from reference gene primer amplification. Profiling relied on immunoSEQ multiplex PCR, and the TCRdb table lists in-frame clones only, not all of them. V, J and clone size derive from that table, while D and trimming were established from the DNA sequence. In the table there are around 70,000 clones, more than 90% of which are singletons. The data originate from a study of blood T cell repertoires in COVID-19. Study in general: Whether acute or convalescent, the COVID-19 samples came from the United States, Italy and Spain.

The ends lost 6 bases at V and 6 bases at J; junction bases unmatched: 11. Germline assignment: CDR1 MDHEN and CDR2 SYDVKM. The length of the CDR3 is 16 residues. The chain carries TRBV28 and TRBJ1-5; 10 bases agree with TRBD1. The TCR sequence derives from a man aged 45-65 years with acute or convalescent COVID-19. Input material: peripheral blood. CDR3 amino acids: CASRFVPGQGSQPQHF. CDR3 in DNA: TGTGCCAGCAGATTCGTGCCGGGACAGGGGTCTCAGCCCCAGCATTTT.